This TCR beta chain is drawn from a study of cytomegalovirus exposure and HLA in healthy donors (dated by TCRdb to the late 2010s). With respect to the entire study: An earlier analysis of several hundred of the donors reported more than 250 Gb of sequence data and approximately 110 million unique TCR beta sequences from some 180 million T cells. In a later genetic analysis, genome-wide SNP genotypes for about 60% of the 666 donors were used, and that subset was treated as a discovery cohort. High-throughput TCR immunosequencing, statistical association of individual TCRs with disease status, and machine learning were combined to predict cytomegalovirus infection status. All discovery cohort repertoires had been generated on a single sequencing platform. Alongside the repertoire data, information on donor age, sex, ethnicity and CMV serostatus was compiled. The later analysis used no new phenotypic data to find candidate immune exposures, relying instead on TCR beta sequences and their occurrence across donors. A handful of DR-DQ haplotypes were handled as single units for association and clustering because linkage in the cohort was strong. Using immunosequencing, the study profiled T cell repertoires from 666 subjects and related those repertoires to cytomegalovirus serostatus. An early release covering roughly 580 HLA-typed donors comprised 250 to 350 gigabases of sequencing data and approximately 85 million unique TCR sequences. Typing coverage varied by locus: about 620-630 donors for A, B, C, DRB1 and DQB1; around 560 for DQA1; over 600 for DPA1; about 450 for DPB1. In a later analysis, previously published TCR beta repertoires from 550 to 750 donors were re-analyzed and high-resolution HLA genotyping was added so that TCR occurrence patterns could be studied. Of the approximately 400 genotyped donors, around 81% fell in the genetic ancestry cluster associated with self-reported Caucasian donors. Among some 400 genotyped donors of the cohort, an average of approximately 240,000 unique TCR beta nucleotide sequences was sequenced per donor, of which about 19% were non-productive. HLA typing included class I and class II loci at four-digit resolution. The study aimed to test whether signatures of past pathogen exposure could be identified by cataloging public T cell receptors. Besides the first cohort of approximately 710 subjects, a separate validation cohort made up of 120 or so different subjects was used. To decide whether each TCR beta V gene segment behaved as functional or pseudogenic, an earlier analysis of some 600 of the donors relied on high-throughput TCR beta sequencing. Study-wide conclusions, independent of this receptor: The classifier was reported to diagnose cytomegalovirus status with high specificity and sensitivity in both the original cohort and the validation cohort. An association between a missense DCLRE1C variant and V-gene and J-gene trimming of TCR beta chains was found in a later genetic analysis and replicated in an independent cohort. Presence/absence analyses assumed roughly uniform sequencing depth across donors, an assumption that may not hold. In a later analysis, the rate of TCR association differed among HLA loci, with DRB1 alleles having the most associated TCRs and HLA-C alleles having the fewest. Most TCR sequences were seen in very few donors, while some public TCRs were found in many individuals. Compared with the roughly 670-donor mean, donors in an Asian-associated ancestry cluster had fewer N-insertions in productive TCRs, according to a later genetic analysis. A later analysis reported that several top co-occurrence clusters appeared linked to parvovirus B19, influenza, CMV and Epstein-Barr virus. Some IMGT-functional V segments, including TRBV6-2 and TRBV6-3, could not be distinguished by the 87-base-pair reads and were therefore excluded. A cluster of highly shared sequence variants was judged likely to be a technical artifact of the sequencing pipeline. CMV serostatus was the only immune exposure information available for the cohort. Most CMV-associated TCR beta chains appeared to be HLA-restricted in a later analysis, and the HLA associations seemed to be driven largely by CMV exposure. Because counts were too low, about 18 rarely observed V segments, including chromosome 9 orphons, were excluded from the earlier analysis of 587 of the donors. The authors suggested that the approach could potentially be generalized to other disease states and immunological phenotypes. Correlated functional status among segregating V segments might reflect linkage disequilibrium, but an unknown experimental factor could not be ruled out. In a later analysis, HLA-associated TCR beta chains showed more clonal expansion and lower generation probabilities than non-associated chains that were equally common. Assigning TCR associations to individual alleles was difficult when HLA alleles, especially DR and DQ, strongly co-occurred. Because some donors lacked HLA typing at each locus, the association tests relied only on the typed subset. A further reported finding was that TCR beta sequences accurately predicted the HLA-A and HLA-B alleles for most subjects in the first cohort. In an earlier analysis of fewer than 700 of the donors, most TCR beta V segments appeared in productive rearrangements about 87% or about 30% of the time, broadly matching IMGT annotations. The cohort was sequenced for TCR beta chains only, and without alpha or paired-chain data the features that could be detected were limited. In vitro tests confirmed that a few of the cytomegalovirus-associated TCR beta chains recognize cytomegalovirus antigens. In the study, approximately 160 TCR beta chains were listed as associated with cytomegalovirus. At a false discovery rate of 0.05, a later analysis linked 15,000 to 20,000 TCR beta sequences to specific HLA alleles.

Libraries were prepared through the immunoSEQ multiplex PCR assay. For the multiplex PCR, a mixture combining 60 forward primers for TCR Vbeta segments and 13 reverse primers for TCR Jbeta segments was used. Amplification of the CDR3 region of rearranged TCR beta genes was performed with a multiplex PCR assay on genomic DNA. The amplified TCR beta libraries were sequenced on the Illumina HiSeq System as 87-base-pair reads. Processing in the source paper ran as follows. A later analysis counted about 80 million unique TCR beta chains across the 550 to 700 repertoires, and roughly 10 million of these chains were shared by at least two donors. Raw reads were error-corrected and collapsed into unique sequences by a nearest-neighbor algorithm in which closely related sequences were merged to remove PCR and sequencing errors. To assign V, D and J gene segments, CDR3 sequences were aligned to IMGT reference sequences. For a sequence to be retained, a match of at least six nucleotides to both a V gene segment and a J gene segment was required. Rearrangements were called productive when the CDR3 lacked stop codons and stayed in frame with V and J; all others were non-productive. CDR3 was defined by IMGT convention, running from the second conserved V-encoded cysteine to the conserved J-encoded phenylalanine. The earlier analysis of 587 of the donors excluded any sequence lacking an unambiguous match to a single V gene segment. In an earlier analysis of approximately 500 of the donors, a V segment was called functional when productive rearrangements were above 56.7%, and segregating when the standard deviation between donors exceeded 5%. A statistical classification framework was built for diagnosing cytomegalovirus status from the catalog of TCR beta chain sequences. V and J gene assignment, in a later analysis, came from comparing TCR nucleotide sequences with IMGT/GENE-DB human TR gene sequences. Using the TCRdist pipeline, a later analysis assigned CDR3 sequences along with most-parsimonious VDJ recombination scenarios. In a later analysis, each TCR beta chain was defined by its CDR3 amino acid sequence together with its V-gene family, and reads without a unique V-gene family were excluded. To address suspected cross-contamination and a sequencing artifact, a later analysis removed over 500 highly shared, low-generation-probability nucleotide sequences. For each public chain, a later analysis derived a clonal expansion index from normalized ranks of inferred template counts within each repertoire. In a later analysis, generation probabilities were computed with a VDJ recombination model fitted to out-of-frame rearrangements, and the resulting probabilities were checked against IGoR. A later analysis scored TCR-TCR, TCR-HLA and TCR-CMV co-occurrence with hypergeometric tests, applying a repertoire-size bias correction to TCR pairs. False discovery rates were estimated in a later analysis by permuting HLA or CMV assignments 20 times. In a later analysis, co-occurring TCRs were grouped with DBSCAN, and TCRdist sequence similarity was added when clustering was performed within HLA-allele-positive subsets. Repertoires with fewer than 30,000 or more than 120,000 public chains, plus five repertoires with anomalous nucleotide sharing, were excluded from co-occurrence clustering. The table was pulled from immuneACCESS by TCRdb, which kept in-frame rearrangements only. Such tables lose some clones; where checked, under half of the loss comes from unresolved V genes, and the rest has no known cause. The DNA was the basis for D and trimming; V, J and clone size are from that table. In all, the sample holds 85,000 to 130,000 clones, and roughly 70% of those were seen once. Roughly 2.9% of the sample belongs to the ten largest clones.

Via the germline V gene, CDR1 is SGHAT and CDR2 FQNNGV. From the cysteine up to the phenylalanine, the CDR3 has a length of 14 residues. Kept here is only the CDR3 DNA, which spans 42 bases and is read in frame from base 1. Trimming costs V 3 bases and J 0 bases, and their ends lie 8 bases apart. The cohort consisted of 600 to 700 healthy bone marrow donors. At the time of sampling, all cohort members were nominally healthy, though unrecorded immune exposures were likely present. The donor was CMV seropositive and was included in the group of 289 seropositive cohort members. Every donor gave a peripheral blood sample, and the peripheral blood mononuclear cells from that sample were used for TCR beta sequencing. The Qiagen DNeasy Blood Extraction Kit was used to extract genomic DNA from the blood cell samples. Notes on this clone: It lacks a known antigen. There are no base qualities to consult, and no much larger clone falls within one base.

The chain was built from TRBV11-2 and TRBJ1-1; a tentative D match to TRBD1 spans 5 bases. This TCR was sampled from a male donor in good health and CMV-seropositive. Sequencing used PBMCs. The CDR3 protein sequence reads: CASSFTGVNTEAFF. The DNA reads TGTGCCAGCAGCTTTACAGGAGTGAACACTGAAGCTTTCTTT.